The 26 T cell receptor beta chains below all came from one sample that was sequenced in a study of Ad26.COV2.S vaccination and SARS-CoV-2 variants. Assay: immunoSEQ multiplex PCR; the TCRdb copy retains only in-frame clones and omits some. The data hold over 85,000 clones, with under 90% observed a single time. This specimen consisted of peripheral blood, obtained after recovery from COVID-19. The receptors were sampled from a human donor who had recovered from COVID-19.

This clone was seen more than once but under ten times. CDR3 region: CASGAGQSSYNEQFF. CDR3 nucleotides: TGTGCTAGTGGTGCCGGGCAGAGCTCCTACAATGAGCAGTTCTTC. The rearrangement joins TRBV12-5 to TRBJ2-1; D call uncertain. The length of the CDR3 is 15 residues. Germline-derived CDR1 and CDR2 are LGHNT and FRNRAP. V lost 5 bases to trimming and J lost 0 bases, with 11 bases between them.

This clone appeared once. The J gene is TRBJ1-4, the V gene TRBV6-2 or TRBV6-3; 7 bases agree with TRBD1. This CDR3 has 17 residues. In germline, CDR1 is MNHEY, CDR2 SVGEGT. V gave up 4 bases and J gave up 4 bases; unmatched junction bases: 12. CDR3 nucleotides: TGTGCCAGCAGTTCATCCCACCGACAGGGCGGTAATGAAAAACTGTTTTTT. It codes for CASSSSHRQGGNEKLFF.

Here the CDR3 reads CASSQGGTGVTEAFF. The CDR3 nucleotides are TGCGCCAGCAGCCAAGGCGGGACAGGGGTCACTGAAGCTTTCTTT. The chain recombines TRBV4-3 with TRBJ1-1, with 10 bases lining up with TRBD1. Germline V lookup: CDR1 LGHNA, CDR2 YSLEER. The CDR3 extends over 15 amino acids. V shed 1 base, J shed 4 bases, and the junction held 3 bases outside the gene matches.

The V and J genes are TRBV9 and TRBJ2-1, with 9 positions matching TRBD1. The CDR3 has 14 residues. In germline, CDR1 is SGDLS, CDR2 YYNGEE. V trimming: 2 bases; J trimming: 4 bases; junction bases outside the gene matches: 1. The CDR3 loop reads CASSVGQGYNEQFF. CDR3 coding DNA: TGTGCCAGCAGCGTTGGACAGGGGTACAATGAGCAGTTCTTC.

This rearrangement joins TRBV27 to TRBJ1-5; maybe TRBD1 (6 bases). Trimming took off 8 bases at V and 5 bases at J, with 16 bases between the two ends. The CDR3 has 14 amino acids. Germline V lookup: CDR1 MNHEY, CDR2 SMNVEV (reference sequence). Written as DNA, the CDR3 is TGTGCCAGCTCACAACAGGGTGCGCATCAGCCCCAGCATTTT. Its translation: CASSQQGAHQPQHF.

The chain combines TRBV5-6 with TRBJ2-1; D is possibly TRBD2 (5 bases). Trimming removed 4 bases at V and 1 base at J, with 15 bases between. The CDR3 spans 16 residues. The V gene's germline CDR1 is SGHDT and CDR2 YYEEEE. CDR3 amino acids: CASSGSSFKSYNEQFF. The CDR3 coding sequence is TGTGCCAGCAGCGGGAGCTCTTTTAAATCCTACAATGAGCAGTTCTTC.

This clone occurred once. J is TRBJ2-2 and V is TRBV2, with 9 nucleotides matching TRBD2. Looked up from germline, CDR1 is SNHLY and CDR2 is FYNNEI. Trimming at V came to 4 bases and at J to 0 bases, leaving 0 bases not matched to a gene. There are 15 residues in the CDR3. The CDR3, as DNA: TGTGCCAGCAGTGGCGGGAGGGCGAACACCGGGGAGCTGTTTTTT. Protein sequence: CASSGGRANTGELFF.

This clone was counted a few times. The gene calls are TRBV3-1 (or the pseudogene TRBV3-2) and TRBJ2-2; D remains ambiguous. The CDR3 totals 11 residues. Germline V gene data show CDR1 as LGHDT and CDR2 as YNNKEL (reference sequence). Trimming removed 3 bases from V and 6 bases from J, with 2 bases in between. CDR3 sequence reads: CASSQAGELFF. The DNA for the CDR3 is TGTGCCAGCAGCCAGGCCGGGGAGCTGTTTTTT.

In DNA form, the CDR3 reads TGTGCCAGCAGCTTCACCCCGACAGGGAGCATCTACGAGCAGTACTTC. This translates into CASSFTPTGSIYEQYF. The V call is TRBV28, the J call TRBJ2-7, with TRBD1 matching 7 bases. This CDR3 is 16 amino acids long. CDR1 is MDHEN, CDR2 SYDVKM, per germline. V shed 6 bases and J 3 bases; nucleotides not matched to a gene: 14.

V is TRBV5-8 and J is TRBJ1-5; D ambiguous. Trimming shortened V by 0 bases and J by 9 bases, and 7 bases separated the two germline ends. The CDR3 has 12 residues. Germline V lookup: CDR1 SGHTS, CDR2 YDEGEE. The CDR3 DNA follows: TGTGCCAGCAGCTTGGGAGCCGGGCCCCAGCATTTT. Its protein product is CASSLGAGPQHF. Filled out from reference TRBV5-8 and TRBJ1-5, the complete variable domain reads EAGVTQSPTHLIKTRGQQATLRCSPISGHTSVYWYQQALGLGLQFLLWYDEGEERNRGNFPPRFSGRQFPNYSSELNVNALELEDSALYLCASSLGAGPQHFGDGTRLSIL.

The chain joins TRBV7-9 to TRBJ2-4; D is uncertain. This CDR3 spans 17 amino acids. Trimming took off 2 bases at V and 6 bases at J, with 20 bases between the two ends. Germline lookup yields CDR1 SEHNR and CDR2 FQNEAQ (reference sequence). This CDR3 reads CASSLISGPRGRNIQYF. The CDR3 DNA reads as TGTGCCAGCAGCTTAATAAGTGGGCCCCGCGGAAGAAACATTCAGTACTTC.

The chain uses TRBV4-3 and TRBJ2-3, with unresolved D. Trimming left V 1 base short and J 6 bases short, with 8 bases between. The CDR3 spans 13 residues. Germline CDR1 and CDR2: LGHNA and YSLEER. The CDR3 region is CASSQAGPDTQYF. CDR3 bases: TGCGCCAGCAGCCAAGCGGGCCCGGATACGCAGTATTTT.

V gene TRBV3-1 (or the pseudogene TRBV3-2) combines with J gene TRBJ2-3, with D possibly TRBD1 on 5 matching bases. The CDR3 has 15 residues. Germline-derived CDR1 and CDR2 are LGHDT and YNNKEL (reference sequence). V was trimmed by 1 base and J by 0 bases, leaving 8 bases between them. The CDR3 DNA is TGTGCCAGCAGCCAAGCCAGGGCAAGCACAGATACGCAGTATTTT. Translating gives CASSQARASTDTQYF.

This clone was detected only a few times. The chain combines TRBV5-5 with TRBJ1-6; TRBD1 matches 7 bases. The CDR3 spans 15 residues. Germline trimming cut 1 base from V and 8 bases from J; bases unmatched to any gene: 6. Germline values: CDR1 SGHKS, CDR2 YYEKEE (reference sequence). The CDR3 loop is CASSLSGGIDSPLHF. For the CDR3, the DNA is TGTGCCAGCAGCTTGTCAGGGGGGATTGATTCACCCCTCCACTTT.

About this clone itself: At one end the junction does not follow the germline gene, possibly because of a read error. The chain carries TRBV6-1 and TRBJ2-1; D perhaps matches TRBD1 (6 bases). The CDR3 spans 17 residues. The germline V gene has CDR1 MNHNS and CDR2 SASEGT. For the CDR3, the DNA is TGTGCCAGCAGGGAAGGGGCCGTGACAGGCAGAAAGTATGAGCAGTTCTTC. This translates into CASREGAVTGRKYEQFF.

CDR3 nucleotides: TGTGCCAGCAGTAGGGACAGGAGAACTGAAGCTTTCTTT. Amino acids: CASSRDRRTEAFF. This chain joins TRBV5-6 and TRBJ1-1; 8 bases map to TRBD1. Germline assignment: CDR1 SGHDT and CDR2 YYEEEE. With V trimmed by 5 bases and J by 5 bases, 5 bases remained unmatched. The CDR3 extends over 13 amino acids.

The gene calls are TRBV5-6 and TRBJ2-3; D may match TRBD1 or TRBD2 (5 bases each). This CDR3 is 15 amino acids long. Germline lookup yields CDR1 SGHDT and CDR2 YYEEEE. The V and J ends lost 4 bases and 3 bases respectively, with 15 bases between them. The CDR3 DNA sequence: TGTGCCAGCAGCCATTCCGGGACCTCAACAGATACGCAGTATTTT. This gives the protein CASSHSGTSTDTQYF.

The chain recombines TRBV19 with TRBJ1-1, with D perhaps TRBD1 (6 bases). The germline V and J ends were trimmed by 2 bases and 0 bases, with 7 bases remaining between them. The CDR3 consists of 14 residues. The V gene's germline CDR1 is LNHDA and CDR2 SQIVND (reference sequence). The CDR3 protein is CASSITGMNTEAFF. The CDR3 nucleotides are TGTGCCAGTAGTATAACAGGGATGAACACTGAAGCTTTCTTT.

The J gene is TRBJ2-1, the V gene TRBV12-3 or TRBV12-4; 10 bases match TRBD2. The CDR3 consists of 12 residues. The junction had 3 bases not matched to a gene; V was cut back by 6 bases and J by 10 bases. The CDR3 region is CASSLAGEEQFF. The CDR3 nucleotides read TGTGCCAGCAGCCTAGCGGGAGAAGAGCAGTTCTTC.

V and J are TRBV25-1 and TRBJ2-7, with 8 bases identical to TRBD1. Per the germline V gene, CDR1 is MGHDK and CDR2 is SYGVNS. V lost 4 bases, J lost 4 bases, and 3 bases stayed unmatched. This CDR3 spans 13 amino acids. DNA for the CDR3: TGTGCCAGCAGTGGCAGGGGGCGGTACGAGCAGTACTTC. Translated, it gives CASSGRGRYEQYF.

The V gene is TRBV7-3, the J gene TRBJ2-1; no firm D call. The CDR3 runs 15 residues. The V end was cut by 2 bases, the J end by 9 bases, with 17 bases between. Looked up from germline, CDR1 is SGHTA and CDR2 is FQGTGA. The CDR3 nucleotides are TGTGCCAGCAGCTTAGATGGGAATAGATTCGGTGAGCAGTTCTTC. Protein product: CASSLDGNRFGEQFF.

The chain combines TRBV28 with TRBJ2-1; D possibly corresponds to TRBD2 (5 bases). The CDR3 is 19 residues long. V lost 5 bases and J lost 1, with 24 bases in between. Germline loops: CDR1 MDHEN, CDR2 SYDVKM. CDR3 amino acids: CASSPRRRGLVFSYNEQFF. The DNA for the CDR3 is TGTGCCAGCAGTCCAAGGAGGAGAGGGCTAGTGTTTTCCTACAATGAGCAGTTCTTC.

This CDR3 is CASSYRTGGIGETQYF. The CDR3 DNA reads TGTGCCAGCAGTTACCGGACAGGGGGAATCGGAGAGACCCAGTACTTC. The chain recombines TRBV6-2 or TRBV6-3 with TRBJ2-5; 10 bases are a match to TRBD1. Germline V gene lookup returns CDR1 MNHEY and CDR2 SVGEGT. CDR3 length: 16 residues. With 2 bases clipped from V and 4 bases from J, the junction kept 7 bases outside the gene matches.

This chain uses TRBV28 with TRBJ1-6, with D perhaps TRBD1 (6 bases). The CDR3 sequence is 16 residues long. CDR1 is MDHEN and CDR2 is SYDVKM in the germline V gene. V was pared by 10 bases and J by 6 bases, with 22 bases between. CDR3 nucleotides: TGTGCCAACAGGGTCCTTGGCAGGGAGACTAATTCACCCCTCCACTTT. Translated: CANRVLGRETNSPLHF.

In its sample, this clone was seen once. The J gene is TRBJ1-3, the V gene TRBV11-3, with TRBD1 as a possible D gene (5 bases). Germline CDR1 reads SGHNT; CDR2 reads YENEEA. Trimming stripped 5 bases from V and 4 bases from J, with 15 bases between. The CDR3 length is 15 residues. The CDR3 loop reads CASSQSRVGGNTIYF. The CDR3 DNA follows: TGTGCCAGCAGCCAATCCAGGGTAGGGGGAAACACCATATATTTT.

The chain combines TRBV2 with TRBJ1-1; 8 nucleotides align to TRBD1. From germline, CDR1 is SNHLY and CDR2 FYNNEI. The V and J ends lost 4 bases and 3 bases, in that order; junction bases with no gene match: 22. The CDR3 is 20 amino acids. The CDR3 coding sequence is TGTGCCAGCAGTGTTCAAGAGGGACAGGTTCGCTACGGTGTGGACACTGAAGCTTTCTTT. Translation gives CASSVQEGQVRYGVDTEAFF.